Shown below are 23 T cell receptor beta chains from a single sample sequenced in a study of T cell changes during pregnancy in multiple sclerosis. TCRdb keeps only in-frame clones here, not all; method: immunoSEQ multiplex PCR. The data show 30,000 to 40,000 clones, with 90% seen just once and 0.45% to 0.55% held by the top ten. The sequencing here drew on CD4+ T cells from peripheral blood mononuclear cells, taken in the first trimester of pregnancy. The receptors stem from a female donor in good health, enrolled as a control in a pregnancy study.

The rearrangement links TRBV5-1 to TRBJ1-6; TRBD1 matches at 8 bases. The CDR3 spans 20 residues. Trimming removed 0 bases from V and 0 bases from J; junction bases left unmatched: 11. Germline CDR1 and CDR2: SGHRS and YFSETQ. CDR3: CASSLVSRDRHRSYNSPLHF. CDR3 sequence (DNA): TGCGCCAGCAGCTTGGTATCTCGGGACAGGCACCGCTCCTATAATTCACCCCTCCACTTT.

This clone was seen more than once but under ten times. The chain joins TRBV7-8 to TRBJ1-2; D not certain. V dropped 4 bases and J dropped 3 bases, with 15 bases sitting between them. The CDR3 loop spans 15 amino acids. Germline CDR1 SGHVS, CDR2 FQNEAQ. The CDR3 protein is CASSSSSGPYYGYTF. The CDR3 DNA reads as TGTGCCAGCAGCTCCTCAAGCGGCCCCTACTATGGCTACACCTTC.

This sequence joins TRBV4-2 and TRBJ1-2; D is undetermined. The ends were cut back, 0 bases at V and 0 bases at J, with 11 bases in the middle. This CDR3 contains 16 residues. Per the germline V gene, CDR1 is LGHNA and CDR2 is YNFKEQ. The CDR3 sequence: CASSQDRVGANYGYTF. CDR3 bases: TGTGCCAGCAGCCAAGATCGGGTCGGGGCTAACTATGGCTACACCTTC.

V and J are TRBV27 and TRBJ1-3; 7 nucleotides line up with TRBD1. J gave up 2 bases and V 3 bases, and 10 bases lay outside the gene matches. The CDR3 is 17 amino acids. Germline CDR1 is MNHEY and CDR2 is SMNVEV (reference sequence). The CDR3 loop is CASSFRSTGYPGNTIYF. DNA of the CDR3: TGTGCCAGCAGTTTCCGCTCGACAGGGTATCCTGGAAACACCATATATTTT.

This chain links TRBV19 with TRBJ2-3; TRBD2 aligns across 8 bases. The CDR3 runs to 14 residues. V lost 6 bases, J lost 3 bases, and 5 bases stayed unmatched. Germline loops: CDR1 LNHDA, CDR2 SQIVND (reference sequence). The chain's CDR3 is CASRRGGGTDTQYF. CDR3 coding DNA: TGTGCCAGTAGAAGAGGCGGGGGGACAGATACGCAGTATTTT.

In this sample, this clone turned up a few times. The chain joins TRBV7-6 to TRBJ2-2; 7 bases agree with TRBD1. This CDR3 is 17 amino acids long. CDR1 SGHVS and CDR2 FNYEAQ come from the germline V gene. With V trimmed by 6 bases and J by 5 bases, 15 bases remained unmatched. CDR3 in DNA: TGTGCCAGCAGGGGGTTGAGGGGGCCTAGTGGTACCGGGGAGCTGTTTTTT. Translation: CASRGLRGPSGTGELFF.

The chain joins TRBV6-5 to TRBJ1-1; D is unresolved. Trimming pared 2 bases from V and 1 base from J, leaving 5 bases between. Germline CDR1 is MNHEY and CDR2 is SVGAGI. The CDR3 length is 13 residues. DNA for the CDR3: TGTGCCAGCAGTTACGGGCCGAACACTGAAGCTTTCTTT. It is translated as CASSYGPNTEAFF.

This clone was counted between two and nine times. The chain couples TRBV6-5 to TRBJ1-1, with 7 bases aligning to TRBD1. The trim removed 7 bases at V and 10 bases at J, leaving 12 bases unmatched. The germline V gene has CDR1 MNHEY and CDR2 SVGAGI. The CDR3 consists of 13 residues. In nucleotides, the CDR3 is TGTGCCAGCAACGATCGACAGGGAAGTGCAGCTTTCTTT. Encoded protein: CASNDRQGSAAFF.

The V call is TRBV5-8, the J call TRBJ2-1; TRBD2 matches at 7 bases. The CDR3 spans 17 residues. CDR1 and CDR2 (germline): SGHTS, YDEGEE. V was clipped by 0 bases and J by 6 bases; unmatched bases: 12. The CDR3 loop reads CASSLAGQAGVGNEQFF. The CDR3 coding sequence is TGTGCCAGCAGCTTGGCCGGTCAGGCGGGGGTGGGCAATGAGCAGTTCTTC.

J is TRBJ1-2 and V is TRBV7-9; D possibly corresponds to TRBD1 (6 bases). The CDR3 totals 15 residues. The V end lost 4 bases, the J end lost 2 bases, and 14 bases lay between the germline ends. Germline V gene lookup returns CDR1 SEHNR and CDR2 FQNEAQ (reference sequence). The CDR3 spells CASSSGDRWNYGYTF. The CDR3 bases are TGTGCCAGCAGCTCGGGTGACAGGTGGAACTATGGCTACACCTTC.

This chain uses TRBV18 with TRBJ1-5; weak D call: TRBD1 (5 bases). The V end was cut by 1 base, the J end by 5 bases, with 18 bases between. CDR1 and CDR2 from the germline V gene are KGHSH and LQKENI. The CDR3 runs to 17 residues. The CDR3 reads CASSPLAPTGQHQPQHF. The CDR3 DNA reads as TGTGCCAGCTCACCACTCGCCCCAACAGGTCAGCATCAGCCCCAGCATTTT. The complete variable domain, with remaining parts taken from reference TRBV18 and TRBJ1-5, reads NAGVMQNPRHLVRRRGQEARLRCSPMKGHSHVYWYRQLPEEGLKFMVYLQKENIIDESGMPKERFSAEFPKEGPSILRIQQVVRGDSAAYFCASSPLAPTGQHQPQHFGDGTRLSIL.

The chain employs TRBV5-4 and TRBJ1-1, with a weak D call TRBD1 (6 bases). Germline V CDR1 and CDR2: SGHNT, YYREEE (reference sequence). This CDR3 has 14 amino acids. Trimming took 4 bases from V and 4 from J, leaving 14 bases between them. CDR3 protein: CASSHIQGGTEAFF. CDR3 sequence (DNA): TGTGCCAGCAGCCACATACAGGGCGGCACTGAAGCTTTCTTT. The entire variable domain, with the rest obtained from reference TRBV5-4 and TRBJ1-1, is as follows: ETGVTQSPTHLIKTRGQQVTLRCSSQSGHNTVSWYQQALGQGPQFIFQYYREEENGRGNFPPRFSGLQFPNYSSELNVNALELDDSALYLCASSHIQGGTEAFFGQGTRLTVV.

The CDR3 region has the DNA TGTGCCAGCAGCCCGGGAGGCGGGACCCAGTACTTC. Its translation is CASSPGGGTQYF. The rearrangement links TRBV5-6 to TRBJ2-5; TRBD2 matches at 7 bases. V was clipped by 4 bases and J by 7 bases; unmatched bases: 4. The CDR3 contains 12 residues. The germline V gene has CDR1 SGHDT and CDR2 YYEEEE.

The chain links TRBV15 to TRBJ2-1; a weak D match, TRBD2 (7 bases). Per germline, CDR1 LNHNV and CDR2 YYDKDF (reference sequence). V lost 8 bases to trimming and J lost 3 bases, with 17 bases between them. The CDR3 length is 15 residues. The CDR3 spells CATDRGGGNYNEQFF. CDR3 DNA sequence: TGTGCCACCGACCGAGGCGGGGGCAACTACAATGAGCAGTTCTTC.

The V gene is TRBV28, the J gene TRBJ2-5; 12 nucleotides agree with TRBD2. Germline loops: CDR1 MDHEN, CDR2 SYDVKM. This CDR3 region has 16 residues. V was clipped by 5 bases and J by 5 bases; unmatched bases: 9. This CDR3 is CASSASSGGARETQYF. The CDR3 DNA is TGTGCCAGCAGTGCATCTAGCGGGGGGGCCCGGGAGACCCAGTACTTC.

The genes are TRBV19 and TRBJ1-5; D is unresolved. The CDR3 covers 13 residues. The germline CDR1 and CDR2 sequences are LNHDA and SQIVND (reference sequence). V lost 6 bases and J 0 bases, leaving 6 bases between the germline ends. The CDR3 here is CASRDYSNQPQHF. The CDR3 DNA reads as TGTGCCAGTAGGGACTATAGCAATCAGCCCCAGCATTTT.

The rearrangement links TRBV11-1 to TRBJ2-5; D might be TRBD2 (6 bases). V dropped 5 bases and J dropped 3 bases, with 22 bases sitting between them. This CDR3 has 17 amino acids. Germline CDR1 reads SGHAT; CDR2 reads FQDESV (reference sequence). Here the CDR3 DNA reads TGTGCCAGCAGCCCAAGGGGTGTGATGACTAGAGAAGAGACCCAGTACTTC. It encodes CASSPRGVMTREETQYF. Using reference TRBV11-1 and TRBJ2-5 for the parts outside the CDR3, the full variable domain is EAEVAQSPRYKITEKSQAVAFWCDPISGHATLYWYRQILGQGPELLVQFQDESVVDDSQLPKDRFSAERLKGVDSTLKIQPAELGDSAMYLCASSPRGVMTREETQYFGPGTRLLVL.

The chain links TRBV4-1 to TRBJ1-4, with D possibly TRBD1 on 6 matching bases. Trimming took off 4 bases at V and 8 bases at J, with 17 bases between the two ends. CDR1 is MGHRA, CDR2 YSYEKL, per germline. The CDR3 extends over 15 amino acids. CDR3 DNA: TGCGCCAGCAGCCTCCTATCAGGGGTTCGGGAAAAACTGTTTTTT. Translation gives CASSLLSGVREKLFF.

V and J are TRBV29-1 and TRBJ1-2; 11 bases map to TRBD1. The CDR3 has 13 residues. The ends lost 7 bases at V and 7 bases at J; junction bases unmatched: 8. Germline V gene lookup returns CDR1 SQVTM and CDR2 ANQGSEA. CDR3 in amino acids: CSAPGQGDSGYTF. The CDR3 nucleotides are TGCAGCGCTCCGGGACAGGGGGATTCTGGCTACACCTTC.

V gene TRBV9 combines with J gene TRBJ2-5; D is ambiguous. Trimming removed 3 bases from V and 0 bases from J, with 12 bases in between. CDR1 is SGDLS, CDR2 YYNGEE, per germline. The CDR3 sequence is 15 residues long. This CDR3 is CASSAQVANQETQYF. CDR3 nucleotides: TGTGCCAGCAGCGCCCAGGTGGCGAACCAAGAGACCCAGTACTTC.

The chain employs TRBV29-1 and TRBJ1-1, with D hard to call. Trimming stripped 6 bases from V and 8 bases from J, with 13 bases between. This CDR3 contains 11 residues. The germline V gene encodes CDR1 SQVTM and CDR2 ANQGSEA. CDR3 sequence (DNA): TGCAGCGTGGACGGCGGGGTGGAAGCTTTCTTT. The encoded protein is CSVDGGVEAFF. Using reference TRBV29-1 and TRBJ1-1 for the parts outside the CDR3, the full variable domain is SAVISQKPSRDICQRGTSLTIQCQVDSQVTMMFWYRQQPGQSLTLIATANQGSEATYESGFVIDKFPISRPNLTFSTLTVSNMSPEDSSIYLCSVDGGVEAFFGQGTRLTVV.

This clone was picked up one time. CDR3: CASTLTSGAYNEQFF. The CDR3, as DNA: TGCGCCAGCACCCTTACTAGCGGGGCTTACAATGAGCAGTTCTTC. The chain is built from TRBV5-1 and TRBJ2-1; TRBD2 matches at 10 bases. The CDR3 length is 15 residues. V shed 6 bases and J 4 bases; nucleotides not matched to a gene: 7. Germline V gene sequence: CDR1 SGHRS, CDR2 YFSETQ.

This clone was seen just once. This rearrangement joins TRBV4-2 to TRBJ1-1; D might be TRBD1 (6 bases). Trimming shortened V by 1 base and J by 5 bases, and 14 bases separated the two germline ends. The germline gives CDR1 LGHNA, CDR2 YNFKEQ. The CDR3 is made up of 15 amino acids. The CDR3 DNA sequence: TGTGCCAGCAGCCAAGCATCACAGGGACGGACTGAAGCTTTCTTT. As protein: CASSQASQGRTEAFF.